This TCR beta chain was retrieved from a study of cytotoxic CD8 clonotypes in ibrutinib-treated CLL. Study-level information: The average sample held roughly 250,000 productive templates and 91,000 or so productive rearrangements. Study findings and constraints: Baseline values of clonality outstripped age-matched healthy donors and followed circulating CD8+ T-cell counts. The times at which samples were taken varied between sustained-remission and progressing patients. Before falling back toward baseline at progression, clonality had risen at the time of ibrutinib response.

A note on this clone: Its antigen is not known.

The CDR3 is 15 residues long. CDR1 and CDR2 from the germline V gene are SGHRS and YFSETQ. Trimming left V 4 bases short and J 0 bases short, with 14 bases between. Only in-frame clones appear in the TCRdb table, and some are missing; sequencing was by immunoSEQ multiplex PCR. The sample lists 130,000 or so clones, around 80% occurring once. The sample consisted of PBMCs, taken after 12 months of ibrutinib treatment. J is TRBJ2-7 and V is TRBV5-1; D may be TRBD1 or TRBD2 (5 bases each). This sequence originates from a human donor with chronic lymphocytic leukemia. This chain's CDR3 is CASSRGAGLSYEQYF. The CDR3 nucleotides are TGCGCCAGCAGCCGGGGCGCGGGCCTCTCCTACGAGCAGTACTTC.